The clone carrying this T cell receptor (beta chain) appeared a single time. The sample is drawn from a study of blood T cell repertoires in COVID-19. Profiling relied on immunoSEQ multiplex PCR, and the TCRdb table lists in-frame clones only, not all of them. The repertoire holds around 260,000 clones, with just over 85% as singletons. This sequence originates from a woman in her twenties or thirties with active or convalescent COVID-19. Sequencing input: peripheral blood.

CDR3 residues: CASSLGPAGGLLSTDTQYF. The CDR3 coding sequence is TGTGCCAGCAGCTTAGGCCCAGCGGGGGGCCTTCTTAGCACAGATACGCAGTATTTT. The gene calls are TRBV7-9 and TRBJ2-3, with 9 bases lining up with TRBD2. The CDR3 contains 19 residues. CDR1 is SEHNR, CDR2 FQNEAQ, per germline (reference sequence). V shed 1 base, J shed 0 bases, and the junction held 11 bases outside the gene matches.